One sample yielded the 29 T cell receptor beta chains listed below, sequenced in a study of metastatic and nonmetastatic thyroid tumors. TCRdb reanalyzed the PCR reads with MiXCR. This table has 35,000 to 50,000 clones, 3.5% to 5% appearing once. Prior to thyroid surgery, none of the patients had received any treatment. Material: blood. The receptor source for this set is a female donor with papillary thyroid cancer or a benign thyroid nodule (not recorded which). Some clones in this sample may be carry-over from other donors' samples.

This clone was recorded many times. The V gene is TRBV14, the J gene TRBJ1-5; the match to TRBD1 covers 7 bases. Germline CDR1 SGHDN, CDR2 FVKESK. The length of the CDR3 is 14 residues. Trimming removed 6 bases from V and 4 bases from J; junction bases left unmatched: 6. The CDR3 region is CASRRQGRNQPQHF. The CDR3 region has the DNA TGTGCCAGCAGACGACAGGGTAGGAATCAGCCCCAGCATTTT.

The sample holds a few counts of this clone. J is TRBJ2-7 and V is TRBV20-1, with 9 bases lining up with TRBD2. CDR1 is DFQATT and CDR2 is SNEGSKA in the germline V gene (reference sequence). V was pared by 6 bases and J by 3 bases, with 6 bases of the junction left unmatched. The CDR3 sequence is 13 residues long. For the CDR3, the DNA is TGCAGTGCCCCACGGCGGGAGGGCTACGAGCAGTACTTC. It translates to CSAPRREGYEQYF.

This clone has just a few counts. A much larger clonotype is one base distant, so this may be a read error. The chain links TRBV18 to TRBJ1-2, with D possibly being TRBD1 (5 bases). In germline, CDR1 is KGHSH, CDR2 LQKENI. The CDR3 consists of 15 residues. The CDR3 DNA reads as TGTGCCGGCTCACCACCGGGGCAGCTTCTCTATGGCTACACCTTC. This encodes CAGSPPGQLLYGYTF.

This clone was seen a few times. An end of the junction differs from the germline gene, which may be a read error. This chain connects TRBV6-1 to TRBJ2-7; TRBD1 matches 7 bases. Per germline, CDR1 MNHNS and CDR2 SASEGT. The CDR3 runs to 14 residues. The CDR3 reads CASIGRGGSHEQYF. For the CDR3, the DNA is TGTGCCAGCATTGGTAGAGGGGGCTCCCACGAGCAGTACTTC.

V gene TRBV19 combines with J gene TRBJ2-6, with D perhaps TRBD2 (6 bases). This CDR3 has 16 amino acids. Germline V gives CDR1 LNHDA, CDR2 SQIVND (reference sequence). V gave up 10 bases and J gave up 0 bases, with 16 bases separating them. The CDR3 protein is CATARDCSSGANVLTF. CDR3 DNA: TGTGCCACCGCCCGGGACTGCTCCTCTGGGGCCAACGTCCTGACTTTC. Variable domain in full (rest from reference TRBV19 and TRBJ2-6): DGGITQSPKYLFRKEGQNVTLSCEQNLNHDAMYWYRQDPGQGLRLIYYSQIVNDFQKGDIAEGYSVSREKKESFPLTVTSAQKNPTAFYLCATARDCSSGANVLTFGAGSRLTVL.

This clone was found a few times. The chain uses TRBV2 and TRBJ2-2; TRBD2 might be the D (6 bases). The germline CDR1 and CDR2 sequences are SNHLY and FYNNEI. V was trimmed by 7 bases and J by 1 base, leaving 16 bases between them. The CDR3 sequence is 16 residues long. Here the CDR3 reads CASTPLGSGNTGELFF. The DNA for the CDR3 is TGTGCCAGCACCCCCTTAGGTAGCGGGAACACCGGGGAGCTGTTTTTT.

This clone came up many times. J is TRBJ2-3 and V is TRBV7-2; 8 bases are a match to TRBD2. The germline V gene has CDR1 SGHTA and CDR2 FQGNSA. This CDR3 has 15 amino acids. V gave up 5 bases and J gave up 4 bases; unmatched junction bases: 8. CDR3 in DNA: TGTGCCAGCAGCCCTAGCGGACTAGCCGCAGATACGCAGTATTTT. As protein: CASSPSGLAADTQYF.

In its sample, this clone is medium-sized. The V and J genes are TRBV27 and TRBJ2-7; maybe TRBD2 (6 bases). Per germline, CDR1 MNHEY and CDR2 SMNVEV (reference sequence). There are 16 residues in the CDR3. The germline V and J ends were trimmed by 1 base and 2 bases, with 15 bases remaining between them. CDR3 protein: CASSLLGGTVTYEQYF. The CDR3 bases are TGTGCCAGCAGTTTATTAGGAGGGACGGTTACCTACGAGCAGTACTTC.

The chain joins TRBV6-1 to TRBJ1-1; D gene unclear. CDR3 length: 15 residues. CDR1 and CDR2 (germline): MNHNS, SASEGT. V was trimmed by 5 bases and J by 1 base, leaving 14 bases between them. In DNA, the CDR3 is TGTGCCAGCAGTCGCCTAGGGTGGAGGAACACTGAAGCTTTCTTT. Protein: CASSRLGWRNTEAFF.

This clone was found a few times. For the CDR3, the DNA is TGTGCCAGCAGTGAAGACGCAGGGGAAACCGGGGAGCTGTTTTTT. Amino acid sequence: CASSEDAGETGELFF. This chain joins TRBV6-1 and TRBJ2-2; perhaps TRBD1 as D (6 bases). The CDR3 consists of 15 residues. From germline, CDR1 is MNHNS and CDR2 SASEGT. Deletions cut 1 base from V and 5 bases from J, with 11 bases between.

This clone was seen many times. The same CDR3 is also encoded by other DNA sequences in this sample. This chain joins TRBV7-8 and TRBJ1-1; D ambiguous. The length of the CDR3 is 12 residues. Trimming left V 1 base short and J 7 bases short, with 7 bases between. Germline values: CDR1 SGHVS, CDR2 FQNEAQ. The CDR3 DNA follows: TGTGCCAGCAGCTTAGATACGGGTGAAGCTTTCTTT. It translates to CASSLDTGEAFF. The full variable domain, with the rest looked up from reference TRBV7-8 and TRBJ1-1, is GAGVSQSPRYKVAKRGQDVALRCDPISGHVSLFWYQQALGQGPEFLTYFQNEAQLDKSGLPSDRFFAERPEGSVSTLKIQRTQQEDSAVYLCASSLDTGEAFFGQGTRLTVV.

The sample holds many counts of this clone. The chain uses TRBV5-5 and TRBJ2-3; maybe TRBD2 (6 bases). Germline loops: CDR1 SGHKS, CDR2 YYEKEE (reference sequence). V lost 4 bases to trimming and J lost 0 bases, with 18 bases between them. The CDR3 loop spans 17 amino acids. For the CDR3, the DNA is TGTGCCAGCAGCCCTACCGCCCTAGCGACAAGCACAGATACGCAGTATTTT. This codes for CASSPTALATSTDTQYF.

The sample holds many counts of this clone. The chain has TRBV10-3 and TRBJ2-3; 12 bases map to TRBD2. The junction had 2 bases not matched to a gene; V was cut back by 7 bases and J by 0 bases. The CDR3 has 15 residues. CDR1 is ENHRY and CDR2 is SYGVKD in the germline V gene. The chain's CDR3 is CAITGTSGSTDTQYF. The CDR3 bases are TGTGCCATCACCGGGACTAGCGGGAGCACAGATACGCAGTATTTT.

This clone was observed a few times. This rearrangement joins TRBV6-5 to TRBJ2-7, with 10 positions matching TRBD2. The J segment lost 6 bases and the V segment lost 4 bases, leaving 6 bases of the junction unmatched. The CDR3 extends over 14 amino acids. Germline values: CDR1 MNHEY, CDR2 SVGAGI. As DNA, the CDR3 is TGTGCCAGCAGTTCTAGCGGGAGAAGTGGCGAGCAGTACTTC. Translated, it gives CASSSSGRSGEQYF.

This clone was detected ten times or more. The gene calls are TRBV20-1 and TRBJ2-4, with unresolved D. Per the germline V gene, CDR1 is DFQATT and CDR2 is SNEGSKA (reference sequence). This CDR3 has 11 residues. V shed 8 bases and J shed 8 bases, with 13 bases lying between them. The CDR3 here is CSSPHRDIQYF. In DNA form, the CDR3 reads TGCAGTTCCCCCCACCGTGACATTCAGTACTTC.

The table lists this clone with many counts. This chain joins TRBV4-1 and TRBJ2-2, with TRBD1 matching over 10 bases. V was clipped by 0 bases and J by 4 bases; unmatched bases: 5. This CDR3 contains 17 residues. Germline CDR1 is MGHRA and CDR2 is YSYEKL. For the CDR3, the DNA is TGCGCCAGCAGCCAAGAGAGGACAGGGGGGAGCACCGGGGAGCTGTTTTTT. The encoded protein is CASSQERTGGSTGELFF.

This clone was seen repeatedly, ten times or more. The chain couples TRBV6-4 to TRBJ2-1; TRBD2 matches 9 bases. V dropped 0 bases and J dropped 6; count of bases not matched to a gene: 0. CDR3 length: 14 residues. CDR1 and CDR2 (germline): MRHNA, SNTAGT. The CDR3 DNA is TGTGCCAGCAGTGACTCTAGCGGGAGCAATGAGCAGTTCTTC. It specifies CASSDSSGSNEQFF.

This clone was seen repeatedly, ten times or more. The chain recombines TRBV24-1 with TRBJ2-2; 13 bases are shared with TRBD2. CDR3 size: 19 residues. After removal of 7 bases from V and 2 bases from J, the junction contained 12 bases not matched to a gene. Germline assignment: CDR1 KGHDR and CDR2 SFDVKD. The CDR3 sequence is CATSGRRLAGGINTGELFF. CDR3 coding DNA: TGTGCCACCAGCGGCCGGAGACTAGCGGGAGGAATCAACACCGGGGAGCTGTTTTTT.

Sample share makes this clone medium-sized (0.01 to 0.1%). The rearrangement uses TRBV6-1 and TRBJ1-2, with TRBD1 as a possible D gene (6 bases). Germline values: CDR1 MNHNS, CDR2 SASEGT. The CDR3 covers 13 residues. Trimming removed 5 bases from V and 8 bases from J, with 15 bases in between. The CDR3 is CASSSAGVGGYTF. The CDR3 DNA reads TGTGCCAGCAGTTCGGCAGGGGTGGGAGGCTACACCTTC.

This clone has more than one count but fewer than ten. V usage is TRBV19 and J usage is TRBJ1-2; D possibly corresponds to TRBD1 (6 bases). Trimming took 7 bases from V and 3 from J, leaving 12 bases between them. Germline CDR1 reads LNHDA; CDR2 reads SQIVND (reference sequence). The CDR3 sequence is 13 residues long. The CDR3 DNA reads as TGTGCCAGTAAGACAGGAGTTGACTATGGCTACACCTTC. Its protein is CASKTGVDYGYTF.

This clone was recorded at least ten times. The chain joins TRBV7-3 to TRBJ1-2, with D possibly TRBD1 on 5 matching bases. The V end lost 3 bases, the J end lost 0 bases, and 5 bases lay between the germline ends. CDR1 SGHTA and CDR2 FQGTGA come from the germline V gene. The CDR3 length is 13 residues. The CDR3 coding sequence is TGTGCCAGCAGCTTGACAGCTAACTATGGCTACACCTTC. Amino acids: CASSLTANYGYTF.

In this sample, this clone turned up many times. The genes are TRBV6-1 and TRBJ2-5; 7 nucleotides line up with TRBD1. The ends lost 4 bases at V and 4 bases at J; junction bases unmatched: 3. Germline V gene data show CDR1 as MNHNS and CDR2 as SASEGT. The CDR3 runs to 13 residues. This CDR3 reads CASSAGTVETQYF. DNA for the CDR3: TGTGCCAGCAGTGCCGGGACAGTAGAGACCCAGTACTTC.

This clone came up many times. The CDR3: CASSGYSQPRQETQYF. The DNA for the CDR3 is TGTGCCAGTAGTGGGTATTCTCAACCGAGACAAGAGACCCAGTACTTC. The chain links TRBV19 to TRBJ2-5; D gene unclear. CDR3 length equals 16 residues. The germline gives CDR1 LNHDA, CDR2 SQIVND (reference sequence). The V end lost 5 bases, the J end lost 2 bases, and 18 bases lay between the germline ends.

There are many counts of this clone. The V call is TRBV6-1, the J call TRBJ1-1; D not resolved. Germline values: CDR1 MNHNS, CDR2 SASEGT. Trimming removed 5 bases at V and 1 base at J, with 8 bases between. This CDR3 has 13 residues. In DNA, the CDR3 is TGTGCCAGCAGTTCAGTATCGAACACTGAAGCTTTCTTT. Protein product: CASSSVSNTEAFF.

There are many counts of this clone. V usage is TRBV7-6 and J usage is TRBJ2-2; 8 positions match TRBD2. J was trimmed by 5 bases and V by 4 bases; bases with no gene match: 6. The CDR3 runs 15 residues. The V gene's germline CDR1 is SGHVS and CDR2 FNYEAQ. The CDR3 bases are TGTGCCAGCAGCTGGGGCGGGAGGAGGACCGGGGAGCTGTTTTTT. This gives the protein CASSWGGRRTGELFF.

In its sample, this clone was seen many times. The chain has TRBV20-1 and TRBJ2-2, with 7 bases matching TRBD2. The CDR3 is made up of 16 amino acids. The V gene's germline CDR1 is DFQATT and CDR2 SNEGSKA (reference sequence). V lost 0 bases and J lost 7; bases outside the gene matches: 11. The CDR3 protein is CSARDGGTNGYGELFF. The CDR3 region has the DNA TGCAGTGCTAGAGATGGGGGGACTAACGGGTACGGGGAGCTGTTTTTT.

This clone was observed many times. The chain joins TRBV19 to TRBJ1-2; D remains ambiguous. The CDR3 consists of 12 residues. With 9 bases removed from V and 1 base from J, the gap between germline ends came to 9 bases. CDR1 is LNHDA and CDR2 is SQIVND in the germline V gene (reference sequence). The CDR3 DNA reads TGTGCCAGCCGGACGTTTAACTATGGCTACACCTTC. It translates to CASRTFNYGYTF.

The sample holds a few counts of this clone. Being one base from a much bigger clone, this may be a read error. J is TRBJ2-7 and V is TRBV6-2 or TRBV6-3; tentatively, D is TRBD2 (6 bases). V dropped 7 bases and J dropped 1 base, with 14 bases sitting between them. This CDR3 has 14 residues. The V gene's germline CDR1 is MNHEY and CDR2 SVGEGT. The CDR3 nucleotides read TGTGCCAGCACACCGCTTGCGGGGTCCTACGAGCAGTACTTC. Its protein is CASTPLAGSYEQYF.

This clone has more than one count but fewer than ten. J is TRBJ2-7 and V is TRBV20-1; D unresolved. Per the germline V gene, CDR1 is DFQATT and CDR2 is SNEGSKA (reference sequence). Trimming left V 6 bases short and J 3 bases short, with 18 bases between. The CDR3 covers 14 residues. CDR3 amino acids: CSAPGGGGYYEQYF. The CDR3, as DNA: TGCAGTGCCCCCGGCGGCGGCGGTTACTACGAGCAGTACTTC.